One and the same sample provided the 19 T cell receptor beta chains below, sequenced in a study of T cell responses to AZD1222 COVID-19 vaccine. TCRdb keeps only in-frame clones here, not all; method: immunoSEQ multiplex PCR. The sample has about 93,000 clones; more than 80% are singletons. This sample comprised peripheral blood, obtained 28 days after the second AZD1222 dose. These receptors were taken from an adult who received the AZD1222 COVID-19 vaccine.

The chain links TRBV11-2 to TRBJ2-1, with D maybe TRBD2 (5 bases). CDR1 is SGHAT, CDR2 FQNNGV, per germline. Trimming left V 4 bases short and J 5 bases short, with 12 bases between. This CDR3 is built from 14 residues. The CDR3 DNA follows: TGTGCCAGCAGCTCCTCCGGGAATCACAATGAGCAGTTCTTC. The encoded protein is CASSSSGNHNEQFF.

This clone was picked up one time. The J gene is TRBJ1-2, the V gene TRBV30, with D possibly TRBD1 on 6 matching bases. V was trimmed by 0 bases and J by 2 bases, leaving 16 bases between them. Germline CDR1 GTSNPN, CDR2 SVGIG (reference sequence). The length of the CDR3 is 16 residues. The CDR3 protein is CAWSVAGAGGNYGYTF. Written as DNA, the CDR3 is TGTGCCTGGAGTGTAGCGGGGGCAGGCGGAAACTATGGCTACACCTTC.

This rearrangement joins TRBV29-1 to TRBJ1-2; the D is unclear. The CDR3 is made up of 12 amino acids. Trimming left V 4 bases short and J 3 bases short, with 9 bases between. CDR1 and CDR2 (germline): SQVTM, ANQGSEA. CDR3 in DNA: TGCAGCGTTGTACCCACAGACTATGGCTACACCTTC. It yields the protein CSVVPTDYGYTF.

This chain connects TRBV18 to TRBJ1-1; 9 bases match TRBD1. The CDR3 has 16 amino acids. Germline V gives CDR1 KGHSH, CDR2 LQKENI. V was clipped by 4 bases and J by 1 base; unmatched bases: 7. The CDR3 reads CASSLNLGQGNTEAFF. Here the CDR3 DNA reads TGTGCCAGCTCACTAAACTTGGGACAGGGGAACACTGAAGCTTTCTTT.

The chain has TRBV15 and TRBJ1-3, with D maybe TRBD1 (6 bases). Germline CDR1 and CDR2: LNHNV and YYDKDF (reference sequence). Between the trimmed V and J ends, which lost 1 base and 4 bases, there was a span of 17 bases. The CDR3 runs 17 residues. This chain's CDR3 is CATSRGRAGDLGNTIYF. The DNA of the CDR3 is TGTGCCACCAGCAGAGGGAGGGCAGGGGATCTGGGAAACACCATATATTTT.

The rearrangement uses TRBV7-3 and TRBJ1-1; D is ambiguous. Germline V gene lookup returns CDR1 SGHTA and CDR2 FQGTGA. Trimming removed 3 bases from V and 1 base from J, with 6 bases in between. The CDR3 spans 13 residues. The CDR3 loop reads CASSFLTNTEAFF. The CDR3 nucleotides are TGTGCCAGCAGCTTTTTGACGAACACTGAAGCTTTCTTT.

V is TRBV19 and J is TRBJ2-7, with 7 positions matching TRBD2. CDR3 length equals 14 residues. CDR1 and CDR2 from the germline V gene are LNHDA and SQIVND (reference sequence). The V gene end was trimmed by 1 base and the J gene end by 5 bases; junction bases not matched to a gene: 5. The CDR3 DNA follows: TGTGCCAGTAGTATAGGCCCAGGGAGGGACGAGCAGTACTTC. It codes for CASSIGPGRDEQYF.

V and J are TRBV2 and TRBJ2-7; D possibly uses TRBD1 or TRBD2 (5 bases each). V lost 3 bases to trimming and J lost 6 bases, with 6 bases between them. The CDR3 covers 11 residues. Germline loops: CDR1 SNHLY, CDR2 FYNNEI. The CDR3 spells CASSEGVEQYF. CDR3 DNA sequence: TGTGCCAGCAGTGAGGGGGTCGAGCAGTACTTC.

The CDR3 sequence: CASSLGSGTYEQYF. The CDR3 DNA is TGTGCCAGCAGCTTAGGTAGCGGGACCTACGAGCAGTACTTC. The rearrangement uses TRBV11-1 and TRBJ2-7; 8 positions agree with TRBD2. The CDR3 covers 14 residues. Germline V gene sequence: CDR1 SGHAT, CDR2 FQDESV (reference sequence). V shed 1 base, J shed 2 bases, and the junction held 1 base outside the gene matches.

The rearrangement joins TRBV6-5 to TRBJ1-1; TRBD1 might be the D (6 bases). Deletions cut 2 bases from V and 8 bases from J, with 12 bases between. CDR3 length: 13 residues. Germline V lookup: CDR1 MNHEY, CDR2 SVGAGI. The CDR3 DNA follows: TGTGCCAGCAGTTACGCCCAGGGGTTAGAAGCTTTCTTT. Translated, it gives CASSYAQGLEAFF.

The gene calls are TRBV2 and TRBJ2-3; tentatively, D is TRBD2 (6 bases). V lost 6 bases and J lost 1, with 17 bases in between. This CDR3 is 16 amino acids long. CDR1 is SNHLY, CDR2 FYNNEI, per germline. CDR3 nucleotides: TGTGCCAGCAGCGGAAGGCTAGCGACTCGCACAGATACGCAGTATTTT. It translates to CASSGRLATRTDTQYF.

V usage is TRBV19 and J usage is TRBJ1-1, with D possibly being TRBD1 (5 bases). V was pared by 1 base and J by 10 bases, with 22 bases between. The CDR3 runs to 16 residues. Germline loops: CDR1 LNHDA, CDR2 SQIVND (reference sequence). The CDR3 DNA is TGTGCCAGTAGTATAGGGCCCCTCCGGCTACCAAGGGGAGCTTTCTTT. It yields the protein CASSIGPLRLPRGAFF.

This clone was observed once. The chain links TRBV9 to TRBJ2-1; 14 bases align to TRBD2. V was pared by 2 bases and J by 13 bases, with 2 bases of the junction left unmatched. CDR1 is SGDLS, CDR2 YYNGEE, per germline. CDR3 length: 13 amino acids. The CDR3 is CASSVGTSGGQFF. CDR3 sequence (DNA): TGTGCCAGCAGCGTGGGGACTAGCGGGGGCCAGTTCTTC.

The rearrangement uses TRBV6-5 and TRBJ1-4, with D possibly matching TRBD1 (5 bases). Deletions cut 10 bases from V and 0 bases from J, with 12 bases between. The germline V gene encodes CDR1 MNHEY and CDR2 SVGAGI. The CDR3 has 14 amino acids. The CDR3 is CATQGAATNEKLFF. CDR3 in DNA: TGTGCCACCCAGGGCGCAGCAACTAATGAAAAACTGTTTTTT.

Here the CDR3 DNA reads TGTGCCAGCAGCCCGCGGGACAGACTCGGGATAAAGACTGAAGCTTTCTTT. Translating gives CASSPRDRLGIKTEAFF. The chain recombines TRBV7-2 with TRBJ1-1; 7 bases are shared with TRBD1. The CDR3 is made up of 17 amino acids. CDR1 is SGHTA, CDR2 FQGNSA, per germline. V shed 5 bases, J shed 5 bases, and the junction held 17 bases outside the gene matches.

V usage is TRBV6-5 and J usage is TRBJ2-7; possibly TRBD2 for D (6 bases). Germline V gene lookup returns CDR1 MNHEY and CDR2 SVGAGI. Trimming took 5 bases from V and 0 from J, leaving 14 bases between them. CDR3 length: 15 amino acids. This chain's CDR3 is CASSPSRGNSYEQYF. The CDR3 DNA is TGTGCCAGCAGTCCCTCGCGGGGAAACTCCTACGAGCAGTACTTC.

This clone was seen more than once but under ten times. The V and J genes are TRBV18 and TRBJ2-1; TRBD2 is a possible D gene (5 bases). CDR3 length: 13 residues. Per germline, CDR1 KGHSH and CDR2 LQKENI. V shed 2 bases and J shed 6 bases, with 8 bases lying between them. The CDR3 DNA sequence: TGTGCCAGCTCACCATCTAGCCCCAATGAGCAGTTCTTC. Protein product: CASSPSSPNEQFF.

The chain carries TRBV5-5 and TRBJ2-5; D is tentatively TRBD1 or TRBD2 (7 bases each). The germline V and J ends were trimmed by 9 bases and 4 bases, with 13 bases remaining between them. This CDR3 region has 12 residues. Germline V gene sequence: CDR1 SGHKS, CDR2 YYEKEE (reference sequence). The CDR3 DNA reads as TGTGCCACGACAGGGAGGGGAGAGACCCAGTACTTC. This sequence encodes CATTGRGETQYF.

The chain joins TRBV5-1 to TRBJ2-7; 10 bases line up with TRBD1. Looked up from germline, CDR1 is SGHRS and CDR2 is YFSETQ. Trimming cost V 6 bases and J 5 bases; bases outside gene matches: 8. The CDR3 totals 14 residues. The CDR3 spells CASTPDRGVNEQYF. The CDR3 DNA reads as TGCGCCAGCACCCCGGACAGGGGGGTCAACGAGCAGTACTTC.